Listed below are T cell receptor beta chains from one sample, sequenced in a study of T-cell reconstitution after alpha-beta-depleted transplantation in children. TCRdb used MiXCR to reprocess the PCR reads, holding one entry per CDR3 protein. The sample has roughly 300,000 distinct CDR3 sequences, 10% seen once. The specimen was PBMCs from the stem cell graft donor, collected from the stem cell graft. The receptors originated from a human donor who donated a stem cell graft to a child with acute lymphoblastic leukemia. CDR3s include the opening cysteine and the closing phenylalanine or tryptophan.

v_call	j_call	cdr3_aa
TRBV7-3	TRBJ2-3	CASSLVGDTDTQYF
TRBV27	TRBJ1-2	CASSTSTGGSGYTF
TRBV12-3/TRBV12-4	TRBJ2-1	CASSQGLATLVEQFF
TRBV4-1	TRBJ2-7	CASSQGGWTYEQYF
TRBV7-2	TRBJ2-3	CASGGLLAGTDTQYF
TRBV7-9	TRBJ1-1	CASSLAKKGTEAFF
TRBV15	TRBJ2-1	CATSSGTTSYNEQFF
TRBV5-1	TRBJ1-2	CASSLAGQGSYGYTF
TRBV5-1	TRBJ1-2	CASSPDGNIYGYTF
TRBV7-2	TRBJ2-1	CASRATGTGGWNEQFF
TRBV27	TRBJ2-3	CASTHRGRVTDTQYF
TRBV7-6	TRBJ2-7	CASSLEASGRSAYEQYF
TRBV20-1	TRBJ1-2	CSAQGGLVYGYTF
TRBV7-9	TRBJ2-5	CASSLGFDGETQYF
TRBV28	TRBJ1-5	CATERRESYSNQPQHF
TRBV5-1	TRBJ2-2	CASSFVAGVSTGELFF
TRBV6-5	TRBJ2-3	CASSYGRGAADTQYF
TRBV5-1	TRBJ2-1	CASSLDATGNEQFF
TRBV4-3	TRBJ1-1	CASSLRANTEAFF
TRBV5-1	TRBJ2-5	CASSLAAAGEYETQYF